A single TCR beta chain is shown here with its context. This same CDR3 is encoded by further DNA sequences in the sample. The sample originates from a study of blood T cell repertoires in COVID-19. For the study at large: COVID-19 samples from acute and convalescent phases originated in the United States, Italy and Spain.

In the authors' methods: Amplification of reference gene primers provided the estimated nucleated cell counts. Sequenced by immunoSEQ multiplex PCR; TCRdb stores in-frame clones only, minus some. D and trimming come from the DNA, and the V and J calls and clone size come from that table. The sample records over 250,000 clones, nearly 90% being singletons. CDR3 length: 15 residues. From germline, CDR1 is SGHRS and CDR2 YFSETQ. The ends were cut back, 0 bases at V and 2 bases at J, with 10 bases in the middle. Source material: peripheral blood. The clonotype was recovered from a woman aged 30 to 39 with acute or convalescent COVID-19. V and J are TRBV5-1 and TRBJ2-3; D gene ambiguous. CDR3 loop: CASSLAGGFTDTQYF. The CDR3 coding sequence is TGCGCCAGCAGCTTGGCCGGCGGATTCACAGATACGCAGTATTTT.